This TCR beta chain was retrieved from a study of response to subunit inactivated influenza vaccine. One entry per CDR3 protein results from TCRdb running MiXCR on the RT-PCR reads. The table has some 500,000 distinct CDR3 sequences, around 13% seen once. The CDR3 length is 16 residues. The V gene's germline CDR1 is SEHNR and CDR2 FQNEAQ (reference sequence). Trimming pared 1 base from V and 4 bases from J, leaving 14 bases between. Study-level results: It was the authors' suggestion that each seasonal influenza vaccination recruits few new T cells.

Note on this clonotype: What it recognizes is unknown.

The receptor was isolated from a man aged 45-60 years who received an inactivated influenza vaccine. The sequenced sample was PBMCs from blood, obtained roughly 46 days after vaccination. This sequence joins TRBV7-9 and TRBJ2-1; a weak D match, TRBD1 (5 bases). The CDR3 reads CASSLGAGPPYNEQFF. DNA of the CDR3: TGTGCCAGCAGCTTAGGCGCAGGGCCCCCTTACAATGAGCAGTTCTTC. Full variable domain (remainder filled in from reference TRBV7-9 and TRBJ2-1): DTGVSQNPRHKITKRGQNVTFRCDPISEHNRLYWYRQTLGQGPEFLTYFQNEAQLEKSRLLSDRFSAERPKGSFSTLEIQRTEQGDSAMYLCASSLGAGPPYNEQFFGPGTRLTVL.